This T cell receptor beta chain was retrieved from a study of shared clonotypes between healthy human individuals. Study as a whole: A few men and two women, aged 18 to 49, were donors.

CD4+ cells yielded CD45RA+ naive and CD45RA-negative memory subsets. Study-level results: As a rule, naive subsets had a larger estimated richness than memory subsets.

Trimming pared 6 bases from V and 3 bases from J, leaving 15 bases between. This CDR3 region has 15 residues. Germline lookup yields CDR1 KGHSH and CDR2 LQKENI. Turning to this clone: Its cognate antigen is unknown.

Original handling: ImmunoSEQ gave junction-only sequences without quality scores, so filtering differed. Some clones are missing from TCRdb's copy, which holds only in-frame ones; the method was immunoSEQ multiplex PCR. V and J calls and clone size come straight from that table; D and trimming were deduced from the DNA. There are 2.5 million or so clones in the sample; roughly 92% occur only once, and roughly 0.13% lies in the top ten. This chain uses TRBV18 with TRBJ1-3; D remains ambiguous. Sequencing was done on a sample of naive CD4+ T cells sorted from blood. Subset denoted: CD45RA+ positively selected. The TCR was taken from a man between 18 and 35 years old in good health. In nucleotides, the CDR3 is TGTGCCAGCTCCCTCGGCCCTTCTGGTGGAAACACCATATATTTT. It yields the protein CASSLGPSGGNTIYF.